The 14 T cell receptor beta chains below all came from one sample that was sequenced in a study of blood T cell repertoires in COVID-19. This table comes from immunoSEQ multiplex PCR, and its TCRdb copy is limited to in-frame clones, with some not included. The data contain about 230,000 clones, 75% to 90% of them singletons. The sequencing input was peripheral blood. The receptors stem from a woman in her 70s with active or convalescent COVID-19.

V usage is TRBV11-2 and J usage is TRBJ2-3; a weak D match, TRBD2 (6 bases). Germline V gene lookup returns CDR1 SGHAT and CDR2 FQNNGV. This CDR3 region has 13 residues. V was trimmed by 0 bases and J by 8 bases, leaving 9 bases between them. Here the CDR3 DNA reads TGTGCCAGCAGCTTAGAGGCGGGAATTACGCAGTATTTT. This sequence encodes CASSLEAGITQYF.

The DNA of the CDR3 is TGTGCCAGTAGCACAGGGGGAGTCTATGAGCAGTTCTTC. It codes for CASSTGGVYEQFF. The chain joins TRBV19 to TRBJ2-1; 8 nucleotides align to TRBD1. V lost 6 bases, J lost 8 bases, and 6 bases stayed unmatched. Per the germline V gene, CDR1 is LNHDA and CDR2 is SQIVND (reference sequence). The CDR3 totals 13 residues.

In DNA form, the CDR3 reads TGCAGTGCTAGTAGGGGACTAGCAGTCGAGGATACGCAGTATTTT. As protein: CSASRGLAVEDTQYF. This chain joins TRBV20-1 and TRBJ2-3; 9 nucleotides line up with TRBD2. Germline assignment: CDR1 DFQATT and CDR2 SNEGSKA (reference sequence). V gave up 3 bases and J gave up 6 bases; unmatched junction bases: 10. There are 15 residues in the CDR3.

This chain links TRBV28 with TRBJ2-1, with 9 bases fitting TRBD2. The CDR3 runs to 14 residues. The V segment lost 2 bases and the J segment 8 bases; nucleotides outside the gene matches: 4. Germline V gives CDR1 MDHEN, CDR2 SYDVKM. The CDR3, as DNA: TGTGCCAGCAGTTTAGGCGGGGGGGCCCATGAGCAGTTCTTC. As protein: CASSLGGGAHEQFF. Full variable domain (outside the CDR3, taken from reference TRBV28 and TRBJ2-1): DVKVTQSSRYLVKRTGEKVFLECVQDMDHENMFWYRQDPGLGLRLIYFSYDVKMKEKGDIPEGYSVSREKKERFSLILESASTNQTSMYLCASSLGGGAHEQFFGPGTRLTVL.

The rearrangement joins TRBV29-1 to TRBJ1-1; D ambiguous. Germline V lookup: CDR1 SQVTM, CDR2 ANQGSEA. The V and J ends lost 5 bases and 0 bases respectively, with 10 bases between them. The CDR3 sequence is 13 residues long. CDR3: CSVSAQMNTEAFF. CDR3 bases: TGCAGCGTTTCCGCACAGATGAACACTGAAGCTTTCTTT.

The chain uses TRBV5-1 and TRBJ2-2; D is ambiguous. The V end was cut by 0 bases, the J end by 4 bases, with 13 bases between. The CDR3 extends over 16 amino acids. The germline V gene encodes CDR1 SGHRS and CDR2 YFSETQ. CDR3 protein: CASSLGARLPTGELFF. Here the CDR3 DNA reads TGCGCCAGCAGCTTGGGGGCTCGGCTCCCCACCGGGGAGCTGTTTTTT. Full variable domain (rest looked up from reference TRBV5-1 and TRBJ2-2): KAGVTQTPRYLIKTRGQQVTLSCSPISGHRSVSWYQQTPGQGLQFLFEYFSETQRNKGNFPGRFSGRQFSNSRSEMNVSTLELGDSALYLCASSLGARLPTGELFFGEGSRLTVL.

The V and J genes are TRBV7-2 and TRBJ2-7, with D perhaps matching TRBD2 (6 bases). The germline V gene has CDR1 SGHTA and CDR2 FQGNSA. The length of the CDR3 is 15 residues. Trimming cost V 5 bases and J 1 base, with 15 bases left between them. CDR3 nucleotide sequence: TGTGCCAGCAGCCAAACGGCTAGCGCATCCTACGAGCAGTACTTC. This sequence encodes CASSQTASASYEQYF. Looking up the rest from reference TRBV7-2 and TRBJ2-7 gives the full variable domain: GAGVSQSPSNKVTEKGKDVELRCDPISGHTALYWYRQSLGQGLEFLIYFQGNSAPDKSGLPSDRFSAERTGGSVSTLTIQRTQQEDSAVYLCASSQTASASYEQYFGPGTRLTVT.

The V and J genes are TRBV30 and TRBJ1-6; a possible D gene is TRBD1 (5 bases). The CDR3 spans 15 residues. V gave up 4 bases and J gave up 8 bases, with 18 bases separating them. CDR1 is GTSNPN and CDR2 is SVGIG in the germline V gene (reference sequence). CDR3 sequence reads: CAWNQGWGRYSPLHF. The CDR3 coding sequence is TGTGCCTGGAATCAGGGCTGGGGAAGGTATTCACCCCTCCACTTT.

This clone was counted once. The V gene is TRBV7-3, the J gene TRBJ1-1; perhaps TRBD1 as D (6 bases). V was cut by 2 bases and J by 0 bases, with 7 bases left in between. Germline V gives CDR1 SGHTA, CDR2 FQGTGA. The CDR3 covers 14 residues. Here the CDR3 reads CASSLQGMNTEAFF. CDR3 DNA: TGTGCCAGCAGCTTACAGGGGATGAACACTGAAGCTTTCTTT.

The V and J genes are TRBV7-9 and TRBJ2-7; TRBD1 matches at 9 bases. The CDR3 totals 19 residues. The germline gives CDR1 SEHNR, CDR2 FQNEAQ (reference sequence). V lost 5 bases, J lost 3 bases, and 20 bases stayed unmatched. In DNA form, the CDR3 reads TGTGCCAGCAGCCCAAGGGGAGTTCTGACGGGACAGGGCAACTACGAGCAGTACTTC. It yields the protein CASSPRGVLTGQGNYEQYF.

The genes are TRBV9 and TRBJ2-5; 13 bases fit TRBD2. V dropped 3 bases and J dropped 4; count of bases not matched to a gene: 12. The germline V gene has CDR1 SGDLS and CDR2 YYNGEE. CDR3 length: 18 residues. The CDR3, as DNA: TGTGCCAGCAGCGCCCAACTAGCGGGGGGGCCTCTGGGAGAGACCCAGTACTTC. Encoded protein: CASSAQLAGGPLGETQYF. The complete variable domain, with remaining parts taken from reference TRBV9 and TRBJ2-5, reads DSGVTQTPKHLITATGQRVTLRCSPRSGDLSVYWYQQSLDQGLQFLIQYYNGEERAKGNILERFSAQQFPDLHSELNLSSLELGDSALYFCASSAQLAGGPLGETQYFGPGTRLLVL.

Here the CDR3 DNA reads TGTGCCAGTAGTGCCGGGACTAGCGGTGCAGATACGCAGTATTTT. It translates to CASSAGTSGADTQYF. The genes are TRBV19 and TRBJ2-3, with 11 bases that match TRBD2. The CDR3 covers 15 residues. The V segment lost 5 bases and the J segment 4 bases; nucleotides outside the gene matches: 5. Germline values: CDR1 LNHDA, CDR2 SQIVND (reference sequence).

About this clone: The identical CDR3 is also encoded by other nucleotide sequences in the sample. The gene calls are TRBV11-2 and TRBJ2-7, with TRBD2 matching 9 bases. Trimming cost V 0 bases and J 3 bases; bases outside gene matches: 3. Germline CDR1 reads SGHAT; CDR2 reads FQNNGV. This CDR3 region has 15 residues. CDR3 sequence (DNA): TGTGCCAGCAGCTTAGAGACTAGCGGTTTCTACGAGCAGTACTTC. It is translated as CASSLETSGFYEQYF.

The chain recombines TRBV7-9 with TRBJ2-3, with 8 nucleotides matching TRBD2. The CDR3 covers 16 residues. After removal of 4 bases from V and 3 bases from J, the junction contained 9 bases not matched to a gene. CDR1 is SEHNR and CDR2 is FQNEAQ in the germline V gene (reference sequence). The CDR3 DNA reads TGTGCCAGCAGCTGGCTCGGGACTAGAGGTACAGATACGCAGTATTTT. Translated: CASSWLGTRGTDTQYF.